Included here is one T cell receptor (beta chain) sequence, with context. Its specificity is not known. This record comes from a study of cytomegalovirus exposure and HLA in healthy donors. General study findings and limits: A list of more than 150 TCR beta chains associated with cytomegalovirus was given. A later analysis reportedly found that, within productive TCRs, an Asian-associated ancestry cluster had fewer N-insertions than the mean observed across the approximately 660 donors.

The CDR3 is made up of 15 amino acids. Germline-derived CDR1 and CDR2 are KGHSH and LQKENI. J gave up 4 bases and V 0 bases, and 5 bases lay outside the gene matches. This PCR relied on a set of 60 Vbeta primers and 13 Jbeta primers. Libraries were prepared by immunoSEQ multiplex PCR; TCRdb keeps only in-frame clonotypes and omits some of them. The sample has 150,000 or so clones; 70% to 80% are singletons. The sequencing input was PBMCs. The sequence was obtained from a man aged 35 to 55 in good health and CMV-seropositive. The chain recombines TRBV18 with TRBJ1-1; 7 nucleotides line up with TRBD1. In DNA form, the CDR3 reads TGTGCCAGCTCACCACCGACAGGGCAGTTCACTGAAGCTTTCTTT. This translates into CASSPPTGQFTEAFF.